The 18 T cell receptor beta chains below were found in one sample sequenced in a study of blood T cell repertoires in COVID-19. TCRdb's copy holds only in-frame clones and misses some; the assay was immunoSEQ multiplex PCR. The top ten clones hold over 1% of a sample with just under 300,000 clones, 70% to 90% of them seen once. Sequenced: peripheral blood. These receptors all come from a man between 70 and 80 years old with acute or convalescent COVID-19.

The chain couples TRBV25-1 to TRBJ1-4, with 7 bases aligning to TRBD1. The CDR3 consists of 15 residues. Germline V gives CDR1 MGHDK, CDR2 SYGVNS. V lost 1 base to trimming and J lost 8 bases; unmatched junction nucleotides: 7. CDR3 coding DNA: TGTGCCAGCAGTGAATTGGACAGGATCGGCGAAAAACTGTTTTTT. Translated: CASSELDRIGEKLFF.

This chain links TRBV19 with TRBJ2-7; 8 bases align to TRBD1. V trimming: 5 bases; J trimming: 0 bases; junction bases outside the gene matches: 3. Germline V lookup: CDR1 LNHDA, CDR2 SQIVND (reference sequence). The CDR3 spans 14 residues. The CDR3 region is CASSRDRYSYEQYF. The DNA for the CDR3 is TGTGCCAGTAGTCGGGACAGGTACTCCTACGAGCAGTACTTC.

The rearrangement links TRBV18 to TRBJ2-2, with D maybe TRBD1 (6 bases). Trimming cost V 2 bases and J 1 base, with 11 bases left between them. CDR3 size: 16 residues. Germline CDR1 reads KGHSH; CDR2 reads LQKENI. The CDR3 DNA reads as TGTGCCAGCTCACCATTACAGGGCCTGAACACCGGGGAGCTGTTTTTT. Encoded protein: CASSPLQGLNTGELFF.

V usage is TRBV5-1 and J usage is TRBJ2-2, with a possible D match to TRBD2 (5 bases). Per the germline V gene, CDR1 is SGHRS and CDR2 is YFSETQ. V was clipped by 3 bases and J by 3 bases, with 12 bases between them. The CDR3 has 15 residues. CDR3 nucleotides: TGCGCCAGCAGCTCCGAGGGTCCTCACACCGGGGAGCTGTTTTTT. It specifies CASSSEGPHTGELFF. Full variable domain (remainder filled in from reference TRBV5-1 and TRBJ2-2): KAGVTQTPRYLIKTRGQQVTLSCSPISGHRSVSWYQQTPGQGLQFLFEYFSETQRNKGNFPGRFSGRQFSNSRSEMNVSTLELGDSALYLCASSSEGPHTGELFFGEGSRLTVL.

V gene TRBV7-3 combines with J gene TRBJ1-1, with D perhaps matching TRBD1 (6 bases). V gave up 4 bases and J gave up 2 bases, with 8 bases separating them. The CDR3 runs 13 residues. The germline gives CDR1 SGHTA, CDR2 FQGTGA. CDR3: CASSSGQNTEAFF. CDR3 DNA sequence: TGTGCCAGCAGCTCGGGACAAAACACTGAAGCTTTCTTT.

The V gene is TRBV29-1, the J gene TRBJ1-5; 10 nucleotides agree with TRBD1. Germline loops: CDR1 SQVTM, CDR2 ANQGSEA. There are 14 residues in the CDR3. V shed 7 bases and J 1 base; nucleotides not matched to a gene: 4. The CDR3 spells CSAKDRGSNQPQHF. The CDR3 nucleotides are TGCAGCGCAAAGGACAGGGGGAGCAATCAGCCCCAGCATTTT.

This sequence joins TRBV6-2 or TRBV6-3 and TRBJ1-3; D uncertain. Trimming stripped 0 bases from V and 4 bases from J, with 10 bases between. From germline, CDR1 is MNHEY and CDR2 SVGEGT. The CDR3 is made up of 15 amino acids. CDR3 bases: TGTGCCAGCAGTTACTCAGTCGGCAGGGGAAACACCATATATTTT. It encodes CASSYSVGRGNTIYF.

V and J are TRBV11-2 and TRBJ2-7; 7 nucleotides align to TRBD2. J lost 6 bases, V lost 5 bases, and 13 bases had no gene match. The CDR3 loop spans 15 amino acids. Germline V gene sequence: CDR1 SGHAT, CDR2 FQNNGV. CDR3 loop: CASSLFGAGRVEQYF. In DNA form, the CDR3 reads TGTGCCAGCAGCCTCTTCGGAGCGGGAAGGGTCGAGCAGTACTTC. Combining the CDR3 with reference TRBV11-2 and TRBJ2-7 gives the whole variable domain EAGVAQSPRYKIIEKRQSVAFWCNPISGHATLYWYQQILGQGPKLLIQFQNNGVVDDSQLPKDRFSAERLKGVDSTLKIQPAKLEDSAVYLCASSLFGAGRVEQYFGPGTRLTVT.

This chain links TRBV5-1 with TRBJ2-7, with a tentative D call TRBD1 (6 bases). Trimming cost V 0 bases and J 1 base, with 11 bases left between them. Germline-derived CDR1 and CDR2 are SGHRS and YFSETQ. CDR3 length equals 15 residues. CDR3 nucleotide sequence: TGCGCCAGCAGCTTGGCCCCCGGGACATCCTACGAGCAGTACTTC. Translating it yields CASSLAPGTSYEQYF.

The chain recombines TRBV15 with TRBJ1-5; 11 nucleotides line up with TRBD1. The germline V gene encodes CDR1 LNHNV and CDR2 YYDKDF (reference sequence). V was clipped by 2 bases and J by 5 bases; unmatched bases: 2. This CDR3 contains 15 residues. Here the CDR3 reads CATSRPGQGDQPQHF. CDR3 nucleotide sequence: TGTGCCACCAGCAGACCGGGACAGGGGGATCAGCCCCAGCATTTT.

The genes are TRBV7-2 and TRBJ2-1, with 7 bases fitting TRBD1. The CDR3 has 14 residues. CDR1 and CDR2 (germline): SGHTA, FQGNSA. With V trimmed by 6 bases and J by 4 bases, 6 bases remained unmatched. The CDR3 here is CASRGGGPYNEQFF. The CDR3 DNA sequence: TGTGCCAGCAGAGGGGGCGGACCATACAATGAGCAGTTCTTC.

The V gene is TRBV11-3, the J gene TRBJ2-7; D is possibly TRBD2 (5 bases). CDR1 and CDR2 from the germline V gene are SGHNT and YENEEA. V lost 0 bases and J lost 7, with 10 bases in between. This CDR3 contains 13 residues. Here the CDR3 DNA reads TGTGCCAGCAGCTTAGAGGCAGAGCGGGAGCAGTACTTC. Encoded protein: CASSLEAEREQYF.

The CDR3 reads CASSPWEGNYGYTF. The CDR3 coding sequence is TGTGCCAGCAGCCCCTGGGAGGGCAACTATGGCTACACCTTC. The chain couples TRBV5-5 to TRBJ1-2, with D unresolved. Germline V gene data show CDR1 as SGHKS and CDR2 as YYEKEE (reference sequence). V lost 4 bases and J lost 2, with 12 bases in between. The CDR3 has 14 residues. The complete variable domain, with remaining parts taken from reference TRBV5-5 and TRBJ1-2, reads DAGVTQSPTHLIKTRGQQVTLRCSPISGHKSVSWYQQVLGQGPQFIFQYYEKEERGRGNFPDRFSARQFPNYSSELNVNALLLGDSALYLCASSPWEGNYGYTFGSGTRLTVV.

The V call is TRBV6-2 or TRBV6-3, the J call TRBJ2-1; 9 bases are shared with TRBD1. J lost 3 bases, V lost 5 bases, and 5 bases had no gene match. Germline loops: CDR1 MNHEY, CDR2 SVGEGT. The CDR3 length is 15 residues. The CDR3 bases are TGTGCCAGCAGTACGGGACAGGGAGACTACAATGAGCAGTTCTTC. This gives the protein CASSTGQGDYNEQFF.

The chain has TRBV28 and TRBJ2-7, with 9 bases matching TRBD1. Germline V gene data show CDR1 as MDHEN and CDR2 as SYDVKM. CDR3 length: 15 amino acids. Germline trimming cut 3 bases from V and 3 bases from J; bases unmatched to any gene: 6. The CDR3 DNA follows: TGTGCCAGCAGTTTTCCCATGACAGGGGGCTACGAGCAGTACTTC. Translated, it gives CASSFPMTGGYEQYF.

V and J are TRBV6-5 and TRBJ2-7, with D perhaps TRBD2 (6 bases). CDR3 length equals 15 residues. Germline assignment: CDR1 MNHEY and CDR2 SVGAGI. Trimming took 6 bases from V and 0 from J, leaving 15 bases between them. DNA for the CDR3: TGTGCCAGCAGCCCCTTGGCGGGGAGCTCCTACGAGCAGTACTTC. Translating it yields CASSPLAGSSYEQYF.

The chain employs TRBV7-3 and TRBJ2-5; 9 bases map to TRBD1. The CDR3 runs to 14 residues. Germline V gives CDR1 SGHTA, CDR2 FQGTGA. Unmatched junction bases numbered 5, after V lost 5 bases and J lost 4 bases. The DNA of the CDR3 is TGTGCCAGCAGCCCATGGGGACAGGGAGAGACCCAGTACTTC. The encoded protein is CASSPWGQGETQYF.

The J gene is TRBJ1-6, the V gene TRBV18; tentative D call: TRBD1 (5 bases). The V gene lost 3 bases and the J gene lost 8 bases, with 14 bases spanning the gap. Germline V gives CDR1 KGHSH, CDR2 LQKENI. This CDR3 is 15 amino acids long. CDR3 amino acids: CASSPGRARDSPLHF. Written as DNA, the CDR3 is TGTGCCAGCTCACCGGGCAGGGCTCGGGATTCACCCCTCCACTTT.